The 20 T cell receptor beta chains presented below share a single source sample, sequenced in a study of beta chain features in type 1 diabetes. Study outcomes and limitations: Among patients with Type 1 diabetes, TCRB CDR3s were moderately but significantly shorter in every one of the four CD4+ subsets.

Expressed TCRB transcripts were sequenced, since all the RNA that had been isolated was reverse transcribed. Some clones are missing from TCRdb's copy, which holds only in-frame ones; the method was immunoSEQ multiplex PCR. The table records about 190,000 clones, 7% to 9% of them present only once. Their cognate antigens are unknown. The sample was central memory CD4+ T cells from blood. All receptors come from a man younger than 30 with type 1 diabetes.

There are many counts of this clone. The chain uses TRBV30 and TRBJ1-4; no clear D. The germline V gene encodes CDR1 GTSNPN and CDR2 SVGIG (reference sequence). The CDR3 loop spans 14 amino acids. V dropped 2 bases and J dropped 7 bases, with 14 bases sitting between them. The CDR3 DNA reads TGTGCCTGGAGTTTAAGCGCGGTCAGTGAAAAACTGTTTTTT. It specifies CAWSLSAVSEKLFF.

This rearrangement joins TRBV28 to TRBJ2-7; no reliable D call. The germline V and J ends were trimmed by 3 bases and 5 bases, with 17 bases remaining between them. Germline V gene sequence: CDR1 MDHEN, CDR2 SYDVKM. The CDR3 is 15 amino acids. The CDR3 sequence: CASSFLNSPEDEQYF. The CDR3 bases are TGTGCCAGCAGTTTCCTGAACTCCCCTGAGGACGAGCAGTACTTC.

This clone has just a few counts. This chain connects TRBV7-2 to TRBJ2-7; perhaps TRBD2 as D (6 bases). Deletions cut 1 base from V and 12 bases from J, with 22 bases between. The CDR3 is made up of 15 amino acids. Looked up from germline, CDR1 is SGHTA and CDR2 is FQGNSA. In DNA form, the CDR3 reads TGTGCCAGCAGCTTAGAACACACTAGCTACGGGAGTTCGTACTTC. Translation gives CASSLEHTSYGSSYF.

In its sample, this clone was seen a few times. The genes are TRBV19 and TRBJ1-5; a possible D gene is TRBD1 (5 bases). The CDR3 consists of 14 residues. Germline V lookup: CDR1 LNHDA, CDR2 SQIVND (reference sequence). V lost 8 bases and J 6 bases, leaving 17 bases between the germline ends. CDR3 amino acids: CASLPRGSGQPQHF. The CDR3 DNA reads TGTGCCAGTCTCCCTAGGGGTTCCGGTCAGCCCCAGCATTTT.

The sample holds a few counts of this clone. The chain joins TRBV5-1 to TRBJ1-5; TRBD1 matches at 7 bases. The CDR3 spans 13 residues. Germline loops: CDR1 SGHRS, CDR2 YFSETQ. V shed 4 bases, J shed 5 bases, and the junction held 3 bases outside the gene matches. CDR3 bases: TGCGCCAGCAGCCGCGGACAGGATCAGCCCCAGCATTTT. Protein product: CASSRGQDQPQHF. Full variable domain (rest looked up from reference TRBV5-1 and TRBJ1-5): KAGVTQTPRYLIKTRGQQVTLSCSPISGHRSVSWYQQTPGQGLQFLFEYFSETQRNKGNFPGRFSGRQFSNSRSEMNVSTLELGDSALYLCASSRGQDQPQHFGDGTRLSIL.

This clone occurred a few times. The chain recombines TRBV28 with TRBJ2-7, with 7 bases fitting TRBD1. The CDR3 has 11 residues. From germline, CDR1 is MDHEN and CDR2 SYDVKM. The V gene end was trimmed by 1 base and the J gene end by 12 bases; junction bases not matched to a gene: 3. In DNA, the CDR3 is TGTGCCAGCAGTTTATACAGGGGTTCGTACTTC. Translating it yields CASSLYRGSYF.

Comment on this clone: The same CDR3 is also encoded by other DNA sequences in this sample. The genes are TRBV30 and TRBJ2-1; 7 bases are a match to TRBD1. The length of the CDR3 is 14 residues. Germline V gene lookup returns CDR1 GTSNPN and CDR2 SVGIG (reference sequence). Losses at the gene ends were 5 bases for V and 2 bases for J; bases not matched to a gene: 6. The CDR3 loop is CAWGTGATYNEQFF. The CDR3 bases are TGTGCCTGGGGTACAGGGGCCACCTACAATGAGCAGTTCTTC.

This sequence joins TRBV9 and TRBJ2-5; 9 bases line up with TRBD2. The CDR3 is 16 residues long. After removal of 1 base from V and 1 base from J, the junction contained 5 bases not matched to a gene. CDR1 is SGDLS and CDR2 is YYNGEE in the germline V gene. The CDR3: CASSVNSGGLQETQYF. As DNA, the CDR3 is TGTGCCAGCAGCGTAAATAGCGGGGGCCTCCAAGAGACCCAGTACTTC.

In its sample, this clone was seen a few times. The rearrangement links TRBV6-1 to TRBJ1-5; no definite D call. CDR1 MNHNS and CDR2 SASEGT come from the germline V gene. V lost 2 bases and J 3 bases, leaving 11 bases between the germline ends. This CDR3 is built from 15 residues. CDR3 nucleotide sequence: TGTGCCAGCAGTGAACAGGCCGCACCCAATCAGCCCCAGCATTTT. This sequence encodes CASSEQAAPNQPQHF.

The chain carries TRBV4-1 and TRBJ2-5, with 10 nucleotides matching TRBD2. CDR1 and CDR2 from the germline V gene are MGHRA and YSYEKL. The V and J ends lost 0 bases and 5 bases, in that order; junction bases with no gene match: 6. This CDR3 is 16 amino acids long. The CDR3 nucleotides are TGCGCCAGCAGCCAAGAACAGCGGGGGGGTCAGGAGACCCAGTACTTC. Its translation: CASSQEQRGGQETQYF.

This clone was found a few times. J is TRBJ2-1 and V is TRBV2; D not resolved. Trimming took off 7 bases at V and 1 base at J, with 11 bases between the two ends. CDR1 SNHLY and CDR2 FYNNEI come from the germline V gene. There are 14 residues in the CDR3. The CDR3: CASKVLGSYNEQFF. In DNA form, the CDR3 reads TGTGCCAGCAAGGTTCTCGGGTCCTACAATGAGCAGTTCTTC.

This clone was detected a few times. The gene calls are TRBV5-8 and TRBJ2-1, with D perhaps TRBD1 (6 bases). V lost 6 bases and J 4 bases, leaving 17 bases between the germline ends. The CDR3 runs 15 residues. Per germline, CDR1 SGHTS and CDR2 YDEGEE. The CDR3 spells CASTKGGASYNEQFF. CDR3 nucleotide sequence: TGTGCCAGCACCAAAGGGGGAGCAAGTTACAATGAGCAGTTCTTC.

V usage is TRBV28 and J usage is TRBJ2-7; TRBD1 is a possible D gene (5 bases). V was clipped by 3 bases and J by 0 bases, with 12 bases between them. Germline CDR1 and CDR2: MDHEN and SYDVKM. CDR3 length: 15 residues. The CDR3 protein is CASSLLQGSSYEQYF. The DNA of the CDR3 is TGTGCCAGCAGTTTGTTGCAGGGCAGCTCCTACGAGCAGTACTTC.

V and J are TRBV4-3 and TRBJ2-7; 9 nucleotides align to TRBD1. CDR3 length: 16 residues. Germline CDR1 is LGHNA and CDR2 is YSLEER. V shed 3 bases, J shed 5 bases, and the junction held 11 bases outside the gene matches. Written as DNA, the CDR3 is TGCGCCAGCAGCCAGGAAACAGGGGGCGCTATCCACGAGCAGTACTTC. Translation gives CASSQETGGAIHEQYF.

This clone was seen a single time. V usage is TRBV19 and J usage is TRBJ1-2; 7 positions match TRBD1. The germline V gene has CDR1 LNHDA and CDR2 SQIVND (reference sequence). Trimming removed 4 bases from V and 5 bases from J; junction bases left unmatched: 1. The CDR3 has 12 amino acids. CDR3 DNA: TGTGCCAGTAGTAGGGACAGATATGGCTACACCTTC. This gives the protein CASSRDRYGYTF.

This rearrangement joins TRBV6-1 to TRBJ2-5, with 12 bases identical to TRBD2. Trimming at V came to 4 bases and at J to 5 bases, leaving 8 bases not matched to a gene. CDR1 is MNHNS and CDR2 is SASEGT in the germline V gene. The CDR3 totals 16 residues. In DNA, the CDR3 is TGTGCCAGCAGTGTTGCCCCGACTAGCGGGAGCGAGACCCAGTACTTC. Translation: CASSVAPTSGSETQYF.

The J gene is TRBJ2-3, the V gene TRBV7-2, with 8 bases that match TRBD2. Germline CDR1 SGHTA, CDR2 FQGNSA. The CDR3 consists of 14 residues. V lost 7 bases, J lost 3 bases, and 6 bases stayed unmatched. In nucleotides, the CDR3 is TGTGCCAGCACCACAAGCGGGGGAACAGATACGCAGTATTTT. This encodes CASTTSGGTDTQYF.

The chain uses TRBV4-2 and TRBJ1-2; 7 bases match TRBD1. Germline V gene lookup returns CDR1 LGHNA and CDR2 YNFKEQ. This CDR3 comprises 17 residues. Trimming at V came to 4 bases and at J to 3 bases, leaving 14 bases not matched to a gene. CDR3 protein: CASSRHRGGRVDYGYTF. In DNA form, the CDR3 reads TGTGCCAGCAGCCGTCACAGGGGCGGTAGAGTGGACTATGGCTACACCTTC.

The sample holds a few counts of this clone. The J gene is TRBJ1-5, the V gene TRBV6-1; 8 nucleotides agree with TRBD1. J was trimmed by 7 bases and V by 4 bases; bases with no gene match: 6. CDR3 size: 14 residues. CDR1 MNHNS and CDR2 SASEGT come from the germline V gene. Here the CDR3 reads CASSGPGGTQPQHF. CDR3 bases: TGTGCCAGCAGTGGTCCAGGGGGCACGCAGCCCCAGCATTTT.

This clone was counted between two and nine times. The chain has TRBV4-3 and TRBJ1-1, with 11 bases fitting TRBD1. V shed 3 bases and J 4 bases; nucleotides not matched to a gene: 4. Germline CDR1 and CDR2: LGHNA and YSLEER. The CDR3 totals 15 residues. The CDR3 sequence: CASSQRDRGFTEAFF. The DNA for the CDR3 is TGCGCCAGCAGCCAGAGGGACAGGGGGTTCACTGAAGCTTTCTTT.